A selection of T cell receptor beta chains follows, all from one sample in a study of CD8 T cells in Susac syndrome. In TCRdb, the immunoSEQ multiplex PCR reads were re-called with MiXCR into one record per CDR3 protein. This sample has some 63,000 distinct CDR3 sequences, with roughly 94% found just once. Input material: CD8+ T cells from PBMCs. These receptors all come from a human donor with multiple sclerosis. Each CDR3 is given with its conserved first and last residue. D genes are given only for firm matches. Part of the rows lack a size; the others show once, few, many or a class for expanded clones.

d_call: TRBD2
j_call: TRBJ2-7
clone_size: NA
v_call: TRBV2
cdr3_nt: TGTGCCAGCAGTGGGACTAGCGGACCCTACGAGCAGTACTTC
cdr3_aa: CASSGTSGPYEQYF

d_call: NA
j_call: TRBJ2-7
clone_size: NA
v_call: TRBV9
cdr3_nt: TGTGCCAGCAGCGCTAATCCAGAGACCTACGAGCAGTACTTC
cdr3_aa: CASSANPETYEQYF

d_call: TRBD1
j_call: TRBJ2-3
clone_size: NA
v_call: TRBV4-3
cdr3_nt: TGCGCCAGCAGCCAAGAACAGGGGGCCGGAGATACGCAGTATTTT
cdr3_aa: CASSQEQGAGDTQYF

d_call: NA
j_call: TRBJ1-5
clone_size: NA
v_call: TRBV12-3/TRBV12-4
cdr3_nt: TGTGCCAGCAGAGACAGTCTCCAGCCCCAGCATTTT
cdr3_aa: CASRDSLQPQHF

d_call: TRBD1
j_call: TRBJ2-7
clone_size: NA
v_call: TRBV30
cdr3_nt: TGTGCCTGGAGTGCGGGACAGGGGACCTACGAGCAGTACTTC
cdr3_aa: CAWSAGQGTYEQYF

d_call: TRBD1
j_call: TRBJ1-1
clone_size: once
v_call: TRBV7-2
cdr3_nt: TGTGCCAGCAGCTTAGCGTCGGACAGGGTCTGGCGAGAAGCTTTCTTT
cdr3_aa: CASSLASDRVWREAFF

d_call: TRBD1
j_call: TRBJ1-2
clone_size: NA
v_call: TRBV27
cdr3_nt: TGTGCCAGCAGTTTATCCTGGGACAGGCGAAATGGCTACACCTTC
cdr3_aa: CASSLSWDRRNGYTF

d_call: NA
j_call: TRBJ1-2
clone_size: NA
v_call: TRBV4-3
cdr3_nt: TGCGCCAGCAGCCAAGAGGGAGTGGGTACTAACTATGGCTACACCTTC
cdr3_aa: CASSQEGVGTNYGYTF

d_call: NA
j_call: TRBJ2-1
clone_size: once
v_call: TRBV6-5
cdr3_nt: TGTGCCAGCAGTTATTCGGTGTCTAGCAGGTACAATGAGCAGTTCTTC
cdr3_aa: CASSYSVSSRYNEQFF

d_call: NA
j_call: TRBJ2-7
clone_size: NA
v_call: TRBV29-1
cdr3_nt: TGCAGCGTTGAAGGGATAGCGGACACCTACGAGCAGTACTTC
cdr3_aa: CSVEGIADTYEQYF

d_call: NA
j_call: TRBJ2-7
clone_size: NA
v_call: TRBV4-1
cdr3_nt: TGCGCCAGCAGCCAAGATCCGTGGGGGCCGATCTCCTACGAGCAGTACTTC
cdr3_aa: CASSQDPWGPISYEQYF

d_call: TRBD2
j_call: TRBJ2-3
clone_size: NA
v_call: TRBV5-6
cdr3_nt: TGTGCCAGCAGCTCCTGGACTAGCGGGAGGGCCAGTAAGGTGCAGTATTTT
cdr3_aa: CASSSWTSGRASKVQYF

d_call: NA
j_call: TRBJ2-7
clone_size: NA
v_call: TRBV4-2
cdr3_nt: TGTGCCAGCAGTTTCGGGACTCCTGGAAACTACGAGCAGTACTTC
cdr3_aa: CASSFGTPGNYEQYF

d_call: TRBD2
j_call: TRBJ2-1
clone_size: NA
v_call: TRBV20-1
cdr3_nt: TGCAGTGCTTGGGTAGCGGGAGGAGGCAATGAGCAGTTCTTC
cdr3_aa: CSAWVAGGGNEQFF

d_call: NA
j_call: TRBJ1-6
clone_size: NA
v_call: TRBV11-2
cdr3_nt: TGTGCCAGCAGCGGCCGAACGGCGGGTATCTATAATTCACCCCTCCACTTT
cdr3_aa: CASSGRTAGIYNSPLHF

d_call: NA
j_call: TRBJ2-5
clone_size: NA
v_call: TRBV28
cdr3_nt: TGTGCCAGCAGTTTATTCGGAGCAGGGTCAGGCCTAGAGACCCAGTACTTC
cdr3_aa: CASSLFGAGSGLETQYF

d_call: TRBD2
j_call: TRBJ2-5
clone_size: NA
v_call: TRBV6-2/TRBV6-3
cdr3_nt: TGTGCCAGCAGTAAGGGACTAGCGAAGACCCAGTACTTC
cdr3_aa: CASSKGLAKTQYF

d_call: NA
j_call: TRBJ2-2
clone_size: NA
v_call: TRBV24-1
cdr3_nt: TGTGCCACCAGTGAATCACCCTACCCGGTACAGCATGGCACCGGGGAGCTGTTTTTT
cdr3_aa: CATSESPYPVQHGTGELFF

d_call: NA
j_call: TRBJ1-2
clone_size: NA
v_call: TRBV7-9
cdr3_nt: TGTGCCAGCAGCGAAGAGGGGGGCCCTTATGGCTACACCTTC
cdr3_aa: CASSEEGGPYGYTF

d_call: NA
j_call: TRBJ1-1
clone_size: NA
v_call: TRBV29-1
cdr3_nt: TGCAGCGTTGACCGAGGAGGCACTGAAGCTTTCTTT
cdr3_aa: CSVDRGGTEAFF

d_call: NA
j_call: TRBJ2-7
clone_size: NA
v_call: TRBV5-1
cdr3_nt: TGCGCCAGCAGCTTGTACCCAGGGGACTCCTACGAGCAGTACTTC
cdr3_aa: CASSLYPGDSYEQYF

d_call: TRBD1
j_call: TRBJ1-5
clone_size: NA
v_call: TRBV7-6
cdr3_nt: TGTGCCAGCAGCCTTACAGGGGGCTCATATCAGCCCCAGCATTTT
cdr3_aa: CASSLTGGSYQPQHF

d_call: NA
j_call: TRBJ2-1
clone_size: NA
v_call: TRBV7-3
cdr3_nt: TGTGCCAGCAGCTCGACAGTCATGAGCTCCTACAATGAGCAGTTCTTC
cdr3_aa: CASSSTVMSSYNEQFF

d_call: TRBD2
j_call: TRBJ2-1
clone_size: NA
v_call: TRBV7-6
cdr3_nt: TGTGCCAGCAGCCCGGGACTAGCGGGAGTTGAGCAGTTCTTC
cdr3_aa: CASSPGLAGVEQFF

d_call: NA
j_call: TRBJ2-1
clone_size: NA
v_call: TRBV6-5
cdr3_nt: TGTGCCAGCAGGGCGACAGAGTCCTACAATGAGCAGTTCTTC
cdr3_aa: CASRATESYNEQFF

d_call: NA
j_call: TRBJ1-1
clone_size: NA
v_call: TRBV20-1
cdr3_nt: TGCAGTGCTAGGGGCCGTGGGAGCCACCTTCGGCCTGAAGCTTTCTTT
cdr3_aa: CSARGRGSHLRPEAFF

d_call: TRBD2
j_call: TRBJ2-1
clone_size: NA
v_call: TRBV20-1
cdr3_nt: TGCAGTGCTAGAGATCTACGGCGGGAGGAGTACAATGAGCAGTTCTTC
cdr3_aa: CSARDLRREEYNEQFF

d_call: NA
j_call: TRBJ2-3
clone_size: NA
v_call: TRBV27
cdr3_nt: TGTGCCAGCAGCCTCTCGCCCCTCGGGCCCGGCACAGATACGCAGTATTTT
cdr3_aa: CASSLSPLGPGTDTQYF

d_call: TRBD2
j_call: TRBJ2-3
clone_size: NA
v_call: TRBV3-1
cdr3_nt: TGTGCCAGCAGCCAAGGAGGGACTACCACAGATACGCAGTATTTT
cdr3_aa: CASSQGGTTTDTQYF

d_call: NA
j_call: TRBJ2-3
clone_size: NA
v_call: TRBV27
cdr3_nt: TGTGCCAGCAGTTTAGGGGTGACGCAGTATTTT
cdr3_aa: CASSLGVTQYF

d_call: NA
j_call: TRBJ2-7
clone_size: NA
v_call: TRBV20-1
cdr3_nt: TGCAGTGCTAGAGATCACGAAGGCACGTTATACGAGCAGTACTTC
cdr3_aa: CSARDHEGTLYEQYF